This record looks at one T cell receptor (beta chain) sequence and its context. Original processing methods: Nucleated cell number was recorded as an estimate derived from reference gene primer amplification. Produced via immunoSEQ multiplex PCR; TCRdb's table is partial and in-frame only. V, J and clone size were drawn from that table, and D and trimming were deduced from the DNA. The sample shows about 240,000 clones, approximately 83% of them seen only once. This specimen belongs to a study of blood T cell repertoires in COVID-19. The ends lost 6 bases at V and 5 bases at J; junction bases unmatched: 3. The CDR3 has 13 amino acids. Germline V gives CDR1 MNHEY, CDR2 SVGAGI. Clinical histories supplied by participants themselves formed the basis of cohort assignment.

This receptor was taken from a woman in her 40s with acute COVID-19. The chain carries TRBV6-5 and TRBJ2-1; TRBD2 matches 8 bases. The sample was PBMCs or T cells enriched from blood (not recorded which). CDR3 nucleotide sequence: TGTGCCAGCAGGCTAGCGGGCCACAATGAGCAGTTCTTC. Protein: CASRLAGHNEQFF.